These T cell receptor beta chains were read from a single sample in a study of regulatory T cells in long-lasting Graves disease. MiXCR, run by TCRdb on the multiplex PCR reads, gives a single entry per CDR3 protein. The table includes approximately 560,000 distinct CDR3 sequences, around 15% detected once. The same sample was also used in a study of T cells in Graves' hyperthyroidism and ophthalmopathy.

This material consisted of peripheral blood mononuclear cells (PBMCs), taken at new diagnosis, from a patient treated with antithyroid drugs. Every receptor here comes from a man between 18 and 29 years old with Graves disease. The CDR3 runs from the conserved cysteine through the conserved F or W. A D gene is named only where the DNA matches it firmly. The size field is filled for only some rows; it gives once, few, many or a size class.

d_gene	j_gene	abundance	v_gene	CDR3nt	CDR3aa
-	TRBJ1-1	few	TRBV7-2	TGTGCCAGCAGCTTAGCAGGGAGGTCCTTCAACCAAGCTTTCTTT	CASSLAGRSFNQAFF
TRBD1	TRBJ1-1	few	TRBV4-1	TGCGCCAGCAGCCAGGGGACAGGGGATTTATCCGGAGGAGAAGCTTTCTTT	CASSQGTGDLSGGEAFF
-	TRBJ1-1	few	TRBV10-2	TGCGCCAGCAGTGAGGGCCTCGGACGGGTCACTGAAGCTTTCTTT	CASSEGLGRVTEAFF
-	TRBJ2-7	many	TRBV6-2/TRBV6-3	TGTGCCAGCAGTTACTCCCCCGGGACACCAGACTACGAGCAGTACTTC	CASSYSPGTPDYEQYF
TRBD2	TRBJ2-5	-	TRBV2	TGTGCCAGGGAACTAGCGGGAGTAGGGACCCAGTACTTC	CARELAGVGTQYF
-	TRBJ1-5	few	TRBV15	TGTGCCACCAGCGCACAACTTAATCAGCCCCAGCATTTT	CATSAQLNQPQHF
-	TRBJ2-3	many	TRBV12-3/TRBV12-4	TGTGCCAGCATGTTAGCGTCAGTTAGGGCAGATACGCAGTATTTT	CASMLASVRADTQYF
-	TRBJ1-4	many	TRBV5-1	TGCGCCAGCAGCCAACGCCATAATGAAAAACTGTTTTTT	CASSQRHNEKLFF
TRBD2	TRBJ2-1	many	TRBV6-1	TGTGCCAGCGGTGGGCTAGCGGGGTCTTACAATGAGCAGTTCTTC	CASGGLAGSYNEQFF
-	TRBJ1-1	few	TRBV12-3/TRBV12-4	TGTGCCAGCAGTTTAGCAAGTCGGTACATGAACACTGAAGCTTTCTTT	CASSLASRYMNTEAFF
TRBD1	TRBJ1-5	few	TRBV10-2	TGCGCCAGCAGTGACGCAGGGGGATTCGGTCAGCCCCAGCATTTT	CASSDAGGFGQPQHF
TRBD1	TRBJ2-7	many	TRBV6-1	TGTGCCAGCAGTGCAGCGACAGGGGTACCCTCCTACGAGCAGTACTTC	CASSAATGVPSYEQYF
-	TRBJ2-7	many	TRBV2	TGTGCCAGCAGTGAAGGAAGGGGACGATACGAGCAGTACTTC	CASSEGRGRYEQYF
-	TRBJ1-4	few	TRBV6-1	TGTGCCAGCAGTCAAGGGAGTGAAAAACTGTTTTTT	CASSQGSEKLFF
-	TRBJ1-4	-	TRBV7-2	TGTGCCAGCAGCCCGGGGATCGATGAAAAACTGTTTTTT	CASSPGIDEKLFF
TRBD2	TRBJ2-1	many	TRBV28	TGTGCCAGCAGCCTGGGGGGGACTAAGACCAATGAGCAGTTCTTC	CASSLGGTKTNEQFF
TRBD1	TRBJ2-1	few	TRBV12-3/TRBV12-4	TGTGCCAGCAGTCTAAAAATCGGGACAGGGGACAATGAGCAGTTCTTC	CASSLKIGTGDNEQFF
TRBD2	TRBJ2-5	-	TRBV29-1	TGCAGCGTTGAAGGTTTCGCTAGCGGGAGAGGGGAGACCCAGTACTTC	CSVEGFASGRGETQYF
-	TRBJ2-1	many	TRBV7-2	TGTGCCAGCAGCTTAGCGGGCGGGCGGGAACTCTACAATGAGCAGTTCTTC	CASSLAGGRELYNEQFF
TRBD1	TRBJ2-7	-	TRBV11-2	TGCGCCAGCAGCCAAGAGAGGACAGGGGGCTACGAGCAGTACTTC	CASSQERTGGYEQYF
-	TRBJ2-6	few	TRBV9	TGTGCCAGCAGCGCCCCCGTTGGGGCCAACGTCCTGACTTTC	CASSAPVGANVLTF
TRBD2	TRBJ2-3	many	TRBV20-1	TGCAGTGCTAGAGGTTTGTGGCTAGCGGGAGCAGATACGCAGTATTTT	CSARGLWLAGADTQYF
-	TRBJ1-3	few	TRBV2	TGTGCCAGCAGTGAAGGGCAGGGCGTCTCTGGAAACACCATATATTTT	CASSEGQGVSGNTIYF
-	TRBJ1-6	-	TRBV28	TGTGCCAGCCAGGGCCGGTCACGCTCACCCCTCCACTTT	CASQGRSRSPLHF
-	TRBJ1-2	many	TRBV20-1	TGCAGTGCTCCGCCGACAGGAAGAGGCGAGGAGGGCTACACCTTC	CSAPPTGRGEEGYTF
TRBD2	TRBJ2-7	many	TRBV7-8	TGTGCCAGCAGCTCCCAGGTAGGGCGGGAGCTCTACTTC	CASSSQVGRELYF
TRBD1	TRBJ2-3	-	TRBV6-1	TGTGCCAGCACCGTCCAGGGGGCAGATACGCAGTATTTT	CASTVQGADTQYF
-	TRBJ2-7	many	TRBV6-5	TGTGCCAGCAGTTACGGCACCTACGAGCAGTACTTC	CASSYGTYEQYF
-	TRBJ1-1	many	TRBV7-9	TGTGCCAGCAGCTTAGACGGTATGAACACTGAAGCTTTCTTT	CASSLDGMNTEAFF
-	TRBJ1-2	-	TRBV20-1	TGCAGTGCTAGATTTGGGGAGTACCATGGCTACACCTTC	CSARFGEYHGYTF
-	TRBJ1-5	many	TRBV6-1	TGTGCCAGCAGGACGGGTCGGCACGTTGTCGGTCCCCAGCATTTT	CASRTGRHVVGPQHF
TRBD2	TRBJ2-7	many	TRBV20-1	TGCAGTGCTAGAGAAGGGACTAGCGGGACGTACGAGCAGTACTTC	CSAREGTSGTYEQYF
-	TRBJ2-3	many	TRBV27	TGTGCCAGCAGTTCCGTCGTGGAGGATACGCAGTATTTT	CASSSVVEDTQYF